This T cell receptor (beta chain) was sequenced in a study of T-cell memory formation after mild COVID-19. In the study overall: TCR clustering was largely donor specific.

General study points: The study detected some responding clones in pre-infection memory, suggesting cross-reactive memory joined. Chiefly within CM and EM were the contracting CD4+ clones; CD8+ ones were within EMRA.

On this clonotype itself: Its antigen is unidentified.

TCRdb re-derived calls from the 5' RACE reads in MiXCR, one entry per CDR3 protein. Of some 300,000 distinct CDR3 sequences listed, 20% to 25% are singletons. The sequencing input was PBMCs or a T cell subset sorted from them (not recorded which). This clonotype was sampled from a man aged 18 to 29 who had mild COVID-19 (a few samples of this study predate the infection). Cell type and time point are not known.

The CDR3 region has the DNA TGCGCCAGCAGCAGACTGACAGGCGATAATGAAAAACTGTTTTTT. Its protein product is CASSRLTGDNEKLFF. The chain combines TRBV5-1 with TRBJ1-4; possibly TRBD1 for D (6 bases). The length of the CDR3 is 15 residues. From germline, CDR1 is SGHRS and CDR2 YFSETQ. V lost 4 bases and J lost 4, with 14 bases in between.